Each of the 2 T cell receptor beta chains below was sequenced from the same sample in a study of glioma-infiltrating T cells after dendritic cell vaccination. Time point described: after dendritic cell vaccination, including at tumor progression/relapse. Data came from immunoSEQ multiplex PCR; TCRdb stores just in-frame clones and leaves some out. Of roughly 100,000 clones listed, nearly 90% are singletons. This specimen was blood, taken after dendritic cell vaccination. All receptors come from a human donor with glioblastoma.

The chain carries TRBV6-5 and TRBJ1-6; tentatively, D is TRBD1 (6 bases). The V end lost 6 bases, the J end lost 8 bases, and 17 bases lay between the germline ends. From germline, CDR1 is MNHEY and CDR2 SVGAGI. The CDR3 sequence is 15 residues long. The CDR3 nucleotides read TGTGCCAGCAGGAGGAAACAGGGAGGGGATTCACCCCTCCACTTT. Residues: CASRRKQGGDSPLHF.

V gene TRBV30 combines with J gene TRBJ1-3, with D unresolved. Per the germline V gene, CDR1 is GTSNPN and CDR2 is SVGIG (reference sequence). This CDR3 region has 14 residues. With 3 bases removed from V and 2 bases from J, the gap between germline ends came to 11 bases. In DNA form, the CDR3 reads TGTGCCTGGAGCGGAGGTTTAGCTGGAAACACCATATATTTT. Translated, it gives CAWSGGLAGNTIYF.